These 2 T cell receptor beta chains share one sample of origin, sequenced in a study of beta chain features in type 1 diabetes. Expressed TCRB transcripts got sequenced, as all isolated RNA was reverse transcribed. Assay: immunoSEQ multiplex PCR; the TCRdb copy retains only in-frame clones and omits some. The table lists 680,000 or so clones, 13% of them singletons. The antigens for these receptors are not known. General observations from the study: Type 1 diabetes patients had TCRB CDR3s that were shorter (moderately but significantly so) in all four CD4+ subsets.

Sample: naive CD4+ T cells from blood. The source is a man between 18 and 35 years old with type 1 diabetes.

This rearrangement joins TRBV5-1 to TRBJ2-4; D is undetermined. Trimming pared 2 bases from V and 7 bases from J, leaving 16 bases between. This CDR3 spans 15 amino acids. Germline CDR1 and CDR2: SGHRS and YFSETQ. CDR3 amino acids: CASSLDRLEVNIQYF. In nucleotides, the CDR3 is TGCGCCAGCAGCTTAGACCGTCTCGAGGTGAACATTCAGTACTTC.

This clone was seen a few times. The chain joins TRBV2 to TRBJ2-7; 8 bases line up with TRBD1. CDR1 and CDR2 (germline): SNHLY, FYNNEI. The CDR3 totals 14 residues. J was trimmed by 3 bases and V by 6 bases; bases with no gene match: 7. CDR3 amino acids: CASRVTGEGYEQYF. The DNA for the CDR3 is TGTGCCAGCAGGGTGACAGGGGAAGGCTACGAGCAGTACTTC.